This T cell receptor (beta chain) was sequenced during a study of blood T cell repertoires in COVID-19. Losses at the gene ends were 6 bases for V and 5 bases for J; bases not matched to a gene: 7. This CDR3 region has 15 residues. Germline CDR1 is LNHDA and CDR2 is SQIVND (reference sequence). The repertoire was sequenced with immunoSEQ multiplex PCR; TCRdb's copy has only in-frame clones and lacks some. The profile shows approximately 170,000 clones, 88% of them singletons. This TCR came from a man aged 55 to 70 with acute or convalescent COVID-19. The sequenced sample consisted of peripheral blood. The chain couples TRBV19 to TRBJ2-5, with 12 bases fitting TRBD1. CDR3 protein: CASRGQGAGWETQYF. CDR3 in DNA: TGTGCCAGTAGGGGACAGGGGGCAGGTTGGGAGACCCAGTACTTC.